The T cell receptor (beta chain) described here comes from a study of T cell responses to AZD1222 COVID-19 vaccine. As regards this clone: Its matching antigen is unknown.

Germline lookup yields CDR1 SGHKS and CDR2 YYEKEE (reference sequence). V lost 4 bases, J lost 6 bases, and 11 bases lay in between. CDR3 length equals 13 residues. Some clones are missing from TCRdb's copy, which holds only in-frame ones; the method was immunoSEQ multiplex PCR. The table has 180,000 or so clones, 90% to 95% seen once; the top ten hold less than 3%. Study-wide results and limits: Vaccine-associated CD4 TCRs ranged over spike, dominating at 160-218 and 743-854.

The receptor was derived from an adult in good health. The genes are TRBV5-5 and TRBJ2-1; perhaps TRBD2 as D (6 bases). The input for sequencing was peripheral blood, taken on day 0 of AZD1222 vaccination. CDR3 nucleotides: TGTGCCAGCAGCGTGGGACTCTCCAATGAGCAGTTCTTC. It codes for CASSVGLSNEQFF.